Each of the 6 T cell receptor beta chains below was sequenced from the same sample in a study of cytomegalovirus exposure and HLA in healthy donors. Sequencing was performed with immunoSEQ multiplex PCR; in TCRdb, only in-frame clones are kept and a portion is missing. This table has about 50,000 clones, 90% to 95% appearing once. The sample taken for sequencing was PBMCs. The receptors stem from a woman between 18 and 30 years old in good health and CMV-seropositive.

The chain uses TRBV29-1 and TRBJ2-2; 9 bases agree with TRBD1. CDR1 and CDR2 from the germline V gene are SQVTM and ANQGSEA. This CDR3 comprises 14 residues. Trimming cost V 6 bases and J 3 bases; bases outside gene matches: 5. Here the CDR3 DNA reads TGCAGCGTGGGGACAGGGAGGGACACCGGGGAGCTGTTTTTT. It translates to CSVGTGRDTGELFF.

The J gene is TRBJ1-2, the V gene TRBV6-5; 11 bases fit TRBD1. Germline assignment: CDR1 MNHEY and CDR2 SVGAGI. The length of the CDR3 is 14 residues. With 4 bases clipped from V and 8 bases from J, the junction kept 6 bases outside the gene matches. CDR3 sequence: CASSSSDRGHGYTF. Here the CDR3 DNA reads TGTGCCAGCAGTTCGTCGGACAGGGGGCACGGCTACACCTTC.

This chain links TRBV11-2 with TRBJ1-3; no definite D call. Trimming took 1 base from V and 2 from J, leaving 12 bases between them. This CDR3 region has 16 residues. CDR1 is SGHAT and CDR2 is FQNNGV in the germline V gene. CDR3 amino acids: CASSLVFAGTGNTIYF. The CDR3 nucleotides read TGTGCCAGCAGCTTAGTATTTGCGGGTACTGGAAACACCATATATTTT.

The chain links TRBV5-8 to TRBJ1-4; D unresolved. Germline loops: CDR1 SGHTS, CDR2 YDEGEE. The CDR3 loop spans 13 amino acids. Trimming shortened V by 7 bases and J by 5 bases, and 12 bases separated the two germline ends. Here the CDR3 DNA reads TGTGCCAGCGGCCCCCCGGGGAATGAAAAACTGTTTTTT. It specifies CASGPPGNEKLFF. The full variable domain, completed using reference TRBV5-8 and TRBJ1-4, is EAGVTQSPTHLIKTRGQQATLRCSPISGHTSVYWYQQALGLGLQFLLWYDEGEERNRGNFPPRFSGRQFPNYSSELNVNALELEDSALYLCASGPPGNEKLFFGSGTQLSVL.

V and J are TRBV28 and TRBJ1-2; no clear D gene. Between the trimmed V and J ends, which lost 0 bases and 2 bases, there was a span of 7 bases. Germline V gene sequence: CDR1 MDHEN, CDR2 SYDVKM. This CDR3 region has 14 residues. The CDR3 nucleotides read TGTGCCAGCAGTTTATGGTATGCGAACTATGGCTACACCTTC. Protein sequence: CASSLWYANYGYTF.

This chain connects TRBV25-1 to TRBJ2-5; possibly TRBD2 for D (7 bases). This CDR3 has 13 residues. Trimming took off 5 bases at V and 7 bases at J, with 14 bases between the two ends. Germline V gives CDR1 MGHDK, CDR2 SYGVNS. CDR3 in amino acids: CASSIGGPGTQYF. CDR3 bases: TGTGCCAGCAGTATCGGGGGGCCGGGGACCCAGTACTTC.